This is a list of T cell receptor beta chains from one sample in a study of tumour-infiltrating T cells in Burkitt lymphoma. Generated by immunoSEQ multiplex PCR, the TCRdb table keeps only in-frame clones and is missing some. The data hold thousands of clones, with around 72% observed a single time. The sequencing input was tumor tissue. The receptors come from a human donor with diffuse large B-cell lymphoma. CDR3s include the opening cysteine and the closing phenylalanine or tryptophan. The D gene is left open where the match is weak. A row's size may be missing; if present it is once, few, many or a size class.

j_call,clone_size,d_call,v_call,cdr3_nt,cdr3_aa
TRBJ1-1,.,.,TRBV5-1,TGCGCCAGCAGCTTGGACAGGGCAATGGGAACTGAAGCTTTCTTT,CASSLDRAMGTEAFF
TRBJ1-2,few,.,TRBV7-9,TGTGCCAGCAGCTTAGGTTCCAGCGTGGGGCAGAGTGCAAACTATGGCTACACCTTC,CASSLGSSVGQSANYGYTF
TRBJ1-2,.,.,TRBV6-5,TGTGCCAGCAGTCGGATTGTTGGAGGAGGCTACACCTTC,CASSRIVGGGYTF
TRBJ2-7,.,.,TRBV5-1,TGCGCCAGCAGCTTGATACAGGGTGCCGAGCAGTACTTC,CASSLIQGAEQYF
TRBJ1-6,.,.,TRBV7-9,TGTGCCAGCAGCTCGGGACGCGGGAGGAATTCACCCCTCCACTTT,CASSSGRGRNSPLHF
TRBJ1-2,few,.,TRBV7-2,TGTGCCAGCAGCTCCCAAGCGGGGCGTTATGGCTACACCTTC,CASSSQAGRYGYTF
TRBJ2-7,.,TRBD1,TRBV18,TGTGCCAGCTCACCGTACGAGGACAGGCGATCTCCCTCCTACGAGCAGTACTTC,CASSPYEDRRSPSYEQYF
TRBJ2-7,few,TRBD1,TRBV6-6,TGTGCCAGCAGGACAGGGTTCGAGCAGTACTTC,CASRTGFEQYF
TRBJ2-3,.,TRBD2,TRBV13,TGTGCCAGCAGCGAATTTGGGACTAGCGGAGACACAGATACGCAGTATTTT,CASSEFGTSGDTDTQYF
TRBJ1-1,.,.,TRBV2,TGTGCCAGCACGGGAGAAATAGACGGGTTGAACACTGAAGCTTTCTTT,CASTGEIDGLNTEAFF